The entry that follows covers one T cell receptor beta chain sequence. This entry is derived from a study of T cell repertoires in aging, cancer and after chemotherapy. Overall study: Six age groups, ranging from 30 or younger to 70 or older, included the donors.

Trimming took 2 bases from V and 0 from J, leaving 5 bases between them. From germline, CDR1 is MNHEY and CDR2 SMNVEV (reference sequence). CDR3 length: 14 amino acids. The template was genomic DNA from peripheral blood, not RNA. Rearranged V-D-J TRB sequences were amplified with a mixed TRB-A/B primer pool. TCRdb reprocessed the multiplex PCR reads via MiXCR and lists one record per CDR3 protein. The repertoire holds around 4,900 distinct CDR3 sequences, 64% seen once, with 25% to 30% in the top ten. This chain links TRBV27 with TRBJ1-3; D remains unclear. The sequencing sample was made of blood. The receptor comes from a human donor with a solid tumor. CDR3 DNA: TGTGCCAGCAGTTTAGGTACCTCTGGAAACACCATATATTTT. It translates to CASSLGTSGNTIYF.